This TCR beta chain was recorded in a study of T-cell reconstitution after alpha-beta-depleted transplantation in children. Study-level findings and limits: A year post-transplant, T-cell counts and diversity derived mostly from newly produced T cells.

The V end was cut by 4 bases, the J end by 5 bases, with 12 bases between. This CDR3 comprises 14 residues. From germline, CDR1 is MNHEY and CDR2 SVGEGT. This clonotype was recorded at least ten times. As yet, its antigen is unknown. Unique molecular identifiers were used to barcode this TCRbeta library. TCRdb passed the PCR reads through MiXCR, listing each CDR3 protein once. The repertoire holds 40,000 to 55,000 distinct CDR3 sequences, with around 9% as singletons. The sequence was obtained from a male patient aged 2-10 years who had a stem cell transplant for chronic granulomatous disease, so the T cells may come from the graft donor. The gene calls are TRBV6-2 or TRBV6-3 and TRBJ2-1; D gene ambiguous. The sequencing here drew on PBMCs, mostly from graft donor cells, taken 60 days after TCRalphabeta/CD19-depleted stem cell transplant. CDR3 coding DNA: TGTGCCAGCAGTTGGGCCCTCCTTCACAATGAGCAGTTCTTC. This encodes CASSWALLHNEQFF.